The 27 T cell receptor beta chains in this list originate from one sample, sequenced in a study of blood T cell repertoires in COVID-19. Data came from immunoSEQ multiplex PCR; TCRdb stores just in-frame clones and leaves some out. Of under 250,000 clones listed, 65% to 90% are singletons. Sequenced input: PBMCs or T cells enriched from blood (not recorded which). The receptors were gathered from a woman aged 50 to 65 with acute COVID-19.

The V gene is TRBV30, the J gene TRBJ1-2; perhaps TRBD1 as D (6 bases). Per germline, CDR1 GTSNPN and CDR2 SVGIG (reference sequence). This CDR3 has 14 residues. V lost 0 bases to trimming and J lost 8 bases, with 16 bases between them. Written as DNA, the CDR3 is TGTGCCTGGAGTGTAAACAGGGTGGAGAAGGGCTACACCTTC. Translated: CAWSVNRVEKGYTF. Supplemented by reference TRBV30 and TRBJ1-2, the full variable domain reads SQTIHQWPATLVQPVGSPLSLECTVEGTSNPNLYWYRQAAGRGLQLLFYSVGIGQISSEVPQNLSASRPQDRQFILSSKKLLLSDSGFYLCAWSVNRVEKGYTFGSGTRLTVV.

The chain combines TRBV19 with TRBJ2-1; 9 nucleotides agree with TRBD2. Germline loops: CDR1 LNHDA, CDR2 SQIVND (reference sequence). The CDR3 contains 14 residues. V was pared by 6 bases and J by 8 bases, with 8 bases of the junction left unmatched. The CDR3 nucleotides are TGTGCCAGTAGGCCGGGACTAGCTCACCATGAGCAGTTCTTC. Translation gives CASRPGLAHHEQFF. The full variable domain, completed using reference TRBV19 and TRBJ2-1, is DGGITQSPKYLFRKEGQNVTLSCEQNLNHDAMYWYRQDPGQGLRLIYYSQIVNDFQKGDIAEGYSVSREKKESFPLTVTSAQKNPTAFYLCASRPGLAHHEQFFGPGTRLTVL.

This sequence joins TRBV6-2 or TRBV6-3 and TRBJ1-2; 7 bases agree with TRBD1. The CDR3 totals 14 residues. J gave up 3 bases and V 6 bases, and 7 bases lay outside the gene matches. From germline, CDR1 is MNHEY and CDR2 SVGEGT. The DNA for the CDR3 is TGTGCCAGCAGCCCACAGGGGTCGTACTATGGCTACACCTTC. Residues: CASSPQGSYYGYTF.

This chain links TRBV7-2 with TRBJ2-7, with 7 positions matching TRBD1. V gave up 5 bases and J gave up 1 base; unmatched junction bases: 11. The germline gives CDR1 SGHTA, CDR2 FQGNSA. The CDR3 has 16 residues. The CDR3 spells CASSVSSGTVSYEQYF. The CDR3 bases are TGTGCCAGCAGCGTTTCCTCCGGGACAGTATCCTACGAGCAGTACTTC.

CDR3: CSASDTSAGVDETQYF. The CDR3 DNA is TGCAGTGCTAGTGACACTAGCGCCGGCGTCGATGAGACCCAGTACTTC. The chain joins TRBV20-1 to TRBJ2-5; 7 nucleotides line up with TRBD2. Losses at the gene ends were 3 bases for V and 5 bases for J; bases not matched to a gene: 15. The CDR3 runs to 16 residues. Germline values: CDR1 DFQATT, CDR2 SNEGSKA (reference sequence).

This chain links TRBV5-1 with TRBJ2-3; no reliable D call. In germline, CDR1 is SGHRS, CDR2 YFSETQ. The V gene lost 1 base and the J gene lost 1 base, with 10 bases spanning the gap. The CDR3 loop spans 15 amino acids. Written as DNA, the CDR3 is TGCGCCAGCAGCTTGAGTGGGCCCCGCACAGATACGCAGTATTTT. Protein: CASSLSGPRTDTQYF. The whole variable domain, filled in from reference TRBV5-1 and TRBJ2-3, reads KAGVTQTPRYLIKTRGQQVTLSCSPISGHRSVSWYQQTPGQGLQFLFEYFSETQRNKGNFPGRFSGRQFSNSRSEMNVSTLELGDSALYLCASSLSGPRTDTQYFGPGTRLTVL.

The chain joins TRBV3-1 (or the pseudogene TRBV3-2) to TRBJ1-5; unclear D gene. The germline V gene encodes CDR1 LGHDT and CDR2 YNNKEL (reference sequence). Trimming pared 1 base from V and 4 bases from J, leaving 11 bases between. The CDR3 totals 15 residues. CDR3 loop: CASSQGATVNQPQHF. The CDR3 nucleotides are TGTGCCAGCAGCCAAGGGGCGACGGTGAATCAGCCCCAGCATTTT.

The table lists this clone with a count of one. J is TRBJ1-2 and V is TRBV30; 10 bases match TRBD1. V lost 1 base and J lost 7; bases outside the gene matches: 3. Germline V CDR1 and CDR2: GTSNPN, SVGIG (reference sequence). CDR3 length: 13 residues. DNA for the CDR3: TGTGCCTGGAGTGCCGGGACAGGGGTTGGCTACACCTTC. Its translation is CAWSAGTGVGYTF.

The rearrangement joins TRBV5-1 to TRBJ2-5; 7 bases map to TRBD1. This CDR3 is built from 14 residues. V gave up 3 bases and J gave up 2 bases; unmatched junction bases: 4. CDR1 and CDR2 from the germline V gene are SGHRS and YFSETQ. Here the CDR3 reads CASSWRQGQETQYF. In DNA, the CDR3 is TGCGCCAGCAGCTGGCGACAGGGTCAAGAGACCCAGTACTTC. Together with reference TRBV5-1 and TRBJ2-5, the CDR3 gives the full variable domain: KAGVTQTPRYLIKTRGQQVTLSCSPISGHRSVSWYQQTPGQGLQFLFEYFSETQRNKGNFPGRFSGRQFSNSRSEMNVSTLELGDSALYLCASSWRQGQETQYFGPGTRLLVL.

The chain combines TRBV3-1 (or the pseudogene TRBV3-2) with TRBJ1-1, with no clear D. CDR1 and CDR2 (germline): LGHDT, YNNKEL (reference sequence). This CDR3 region has 14 residues. V gave up 3 bases and J gave up 0 bases, with 8 bases separating them. The CDR3 DNA follows: TGTGCCAGCAGCCACCTAGTCCTGAACACTGAAGCTTTCTTT. Residues: CASSHLVLNTEAFF.

The chain combines TRBV19 with TRBJ1-1, with TRBD1 matching 8 bases. Trimming at V came to 4 bases and at J to 4 bases, leaving 8 bases not matched to a gene. The CDR3 extends over 15 amino acids. From germline, CDR1 is LNHDA and CDR2 SQIVND (reference sequence). CDR3 bases: TGTGCCAGTAGTAGGGGTTACAGGGGGTTCACTGAAGCTTTCTTT. Translating gives CASSRGYRGFTEAFF.

V gene TRBV15 combines with J gene TRBJ2-5; tentatively, D is TRBD2 (7 bases). This CDR3 spans 16 amino acids. The V gene lost 0 bases and the J gene lost 2 bases, with 13 bases spanning the gap. Germline CDR1 LNHNV, CDR2 YYDKDF (reference sequence). The CDR3 nucleotides read TGTGCCACCAGCAGAGAGGGCGGGGGCCTTCAAGAGACCCAGTACTTC. Translated: CATSREGGGLQETQYF.

J is TRBJ2-7 and V is TRBV30; 7 bases map to TRBD1. V shed 5 bases, J shed 5 bases, and the junction held 9 bases outside the gene matches. The CDR3 has 13 residues. CDR1 is GTSNPN and CDR2 is SVGIG in the germline V gene (reference sequence). Here the CDR3 reads CAWDPGTANEQYF. The CDR3 coding sequence is TGTGCCTGGGACCCCGGGACAGCTAACGAGCAGTACTTC.

The gene calls are TRBV10-3 and TRBJ1-1, with D possibly matching TRBD1 (6 bases). Germline lookup yields CDR1 ENHRY and CDR2 SYGVKD. This CDR3 region has 15 residues. V lost 4 bases, J lost 6 bases, and 18 bases lay in between. CDR3 nucleotides: TGTGCCATCAGTGCCAGTGCGGGGGCGGTCGCTGAAGCTTTCTTT. Amino acid sequence: CAISASAGAVAEAFF.

The chain carries TRBV7-2 and TRBJ1-1; D remains unclear. The CDR3 spans 16 residues. Trimming pared 5 bases from V and 3 bases from J, leaving 19 bases between. Germline V gives CDR1 SGHTA, CDR2 FQGNSA. CDR3 coding DNA: TGTGCCAGCAGCCCGAGAGAGGGCGGCAAGGACACTGAAGCTTTCTTT. It specifies CASSPREGGKDTEAFF.

The rearrangement joins TRBV6-5 to TRBJ1-3; tentatively, D is TRBD1 (6 bases). Germline CDR1 MNHEY, CDR2 SVGAGI. The V and J ends lost 8 bases and 2 bases respectively, with 13 bases between them. The CDR3 is made up of 14 amino acids. The CDR3 sequence: CASATGLPGNTIYF. Written as DNA, the CDR3 is TGTGCCAGCGCCACAGGGCTCCCTGGAAACACCATATATTTT.

V and J are TRBV7-3 and TRBJ2-1; D not certain. Germline V gives CDR1 SGHTA, CDR2 FQGTGA. Trimming shortened V by 1 base and J by 3 bases, and 4 bases separated the two germline ends. CDR3 size: 13 residues. The CDR3 region has the DNA TGTGCCAGCAGCTTAAGTCTCTACAATGAGCAGTTCTTC. Protein product: CASSLSLYNEQFF.

The rearrangement links TRBV3-1 (or the pseudogene TRBV3-2) to TRBJ2-7; 7 bases are shared with TRBD1. V lost 1 base to trimming and J lost 5 bases; unmatched junction nucleotides: 5. Germline V gene data show CDR1 as LGHDT and CDR2 as YNNKEL (reference sequence). The CDR3 has 14 residues. CDR3 amino acids: CASSQATGTNEQYF. CDR3 nucleotide sequence: TGTGCCAGCAGCCAAGCGACAGGGACCAACGAGCAGTACTTC.

The gene calls are TRBV18 and TRBJ1-5; possible D gene TRBD1, 6 bases. Germline assignment: CDR1 KGHSH and CDR2 LQKENI. V was cut by 6 bases and J by 4 bases, with 19 bases left in between. This CDR3 region has 16 residues. CDR3 bases: TGTGCCAGCTCGACATTGCCAGGGGTGGAAAATCAGCCCCAGCATTTT. It translates to CASSTLPGVENQPQHF.

The chain joins TRBV7-2 to TRBJ2-1, with D perhaps TRBD1 (6 bases). The germline gives CDR1 SGHTA, CDR2 FQGNSA. The ends were cut back, 0 bases at V and 7 bases at J, with 16 bases in the middle. The CDR3 runs to 16 residues. Here the CDR3 reads CASSLAGAFVQNEQFF. CDR3 nucleotide sequence: TGTGCCAGCAGCTTAGCGGGGGCGTTCGTACAAAATGAGCAGTTCTTC.

This sequence joins TRBV30 and TRBJ2-7, with 8 bases matching TRBD1. Germline CDR1 GTSNPN, CDR2 SVGIG (reference sequence). The CDR3 has 12 residues. Trimming cost V 5 bases and J 3 bases; bases outside gene matches: 3. The CDR3 region is CAWGTGLYEQYF. The CDR3 DNA follows: TGTGCCTGGGGGACAGGTCTCTACGAGCAGTACTTC.

The chain links TRBV9 to TRBJ2-3; D gene unclear. Germline V lookup: CDR1 SGDLS, CDR2 YYNGEE. This CDR3 comprises 13 residues. V was trimmed by 3 bases and J by 6 bases, leaving 11 bases between them. This chain's CDR3 is CASSERNGDTQYF. The CDR3 coding sequence is TGTGCCAGCAGCGAAAGAAACGGGGATACGCAGTATTTT.

J is TRBJ1-2 and V is TRBV27, with 7 nucleotides matching TRBD1. Trimming cost V 4 bases and J 3 bases; bases outside gene matches: 5. CDR1 MNHEY and CDR2 SMNVEV come from the germline V gene (reference sequence). There are 14 residues in the CDR3. The DNA for the CDR3 is TGTGCCAGCAGTTCCCTAGGACAGGACTATGGCTACACCTTC. Translated, it gives CASSSLGQDYGYTF.

The chain uses TRBV9 and TRBJ1-2; 11 bases map to TRBD1. Germline CDR1 reads SGDLS; CDR2 reads YYNGEE. CDR3 length: 16 amino acids. V gave up 2 bases and J gave up 4 bases; unmatched junction bases: 7. In DNA form, the CDR3 reads TGTGCCAGCAGCGTCGACACCGGGACAGGGGGCTATGGCTACACCTTC. The encoded protein is CASSVDTGTGGYGYTF. The full variable domain, completed using reference TRBV9 and TRBJ1-2, is DSGVTQTPKHLITATGQRVTLRCSPRSGDLSVYWYQQSLDQGLQFLIQYYNGEERAKGNILERFSAQQFPDLHSELNLSSLELGDSALYFCASSVDTGTGGYGYTFGSGTRLTVV.

The chain has TRBV5-4 and TRBJ2-7; D perhaps matches TRBD1 (5 bases). The germline V and J ends were trimmed by 4 bases and 1 base, with 12 bases remaining between them. The CDR3 covers 14 residues. Germline V gives CDR1 SGHNT, CDR2 YYREEE (reference sequence). The CDR3 nucleotides are TGTGCCAGCAGCATGACAGCTGATTCCTACGAGCAGTACTTC. Protein sequence: CASSMTADSYEQYF. The full variable domain, its missing parts supplied by reference TRBV5-4 and TRBJ2-7, is ETGVTQSPTHLIKTRGQQVTLRCSSQSGHNTVSWYQQALGQGPQFIFQYYREEENGRGNFPPRFSGLQFPNYSSELNVNALELDDSALYLCASSMTADSYEQYFGPGTRLTVT.

V gene TRBV3-1 (or the pseudogene TRBV3-2) combines with J gene TRBJ1-3; a weak D match, TRBD1 (5 bases). CDR3 length equals 15 residues. Trimming pared 5 bases from V and 4 bases from J, leaving 15 bases between. The germline V gene has CDR1 LGHDT and CDR2 YNNKEL (reference sequence). CDR3 amino acids: CASSLTAPAGNTIYF. CDR3 sequence (DNA): TGTGCCAGCAGCTTGACAGCGCCGGCCGGAAACACCATATATTTT.

The J gene is TRBJ1-1, the V gene TRBV5-4, with D hard to call. The CDR3 extends over 16 amino acids. V lost 3 bases and J lost 2, with 17 bases in between. CDR1 SGHNT and CDR2 YYREEE come from the germline V gene (reference sequence). The CDR3 loop reads CASSWGGRVENTEAFF. CDR3 DNA sequence: TGTGCCAGCAGCTGGGGAGGACGGGTTGAAAACACTGAAGCTTTCTTT.